This TCR beta chain came from a study of regulatory T cells in long-lasting Graves disease. iRepertoire HTBI primers and Arm-PCR of CDR3 regions built TCR beta libraries. TCRdb re-called the multiplex PCR reads with MiXCR, one entry per CDR3 protein. The sample yields roughly 420,000 distinct CDR3 sequences, less than 20% seen once. The sample holds a few counts of this clonotype. Its antigen is as yet unknown. Time point given: newly diagnosed GD, antithyroid drugs for less than 3 months. Construction of the TCR library relied on RNA isolated from PBMCs. Germline V CDR1 and CDR2: LGHDT, YNNKEL (reference sequence). The CDR3 consists of 17 residues. V dropped 2 bases and J dropped 4 bases, with 20 bases sitting between them. Overall study findings and caveats: More public clonotypes were shared by persistent patients (around 2,800) than by new patients (about 970). Newly diagnosed Graves' patients had higher TCR diversity than persistent ones.

The receptor was derived from a female donor with Graves disease. This chain joins TRBV3-1 and TRBJ1-2, with a tentative D call TRBD1 (5 bases). The sample consisted of peripheral blood mononuclear cells (PBMCs), taken at new diagnosis, from a patient treated with antithyroid drugs. Written as DNA, the CDR3 is TGTGCCAGCAGCCAAAGCGATCCGGGGGGAGAGGCCTATGGCTACACCTTC. Its translation: CASSQSDPGGEAYGYTF.